What follows are 19 T cell receptor beta chains derived from one specimen sequenced in a study of regulatory T cells in long-lasting Graves disease (dated by TCRdb to 2020 to 2023). The sample's time point label is to be understood as: persistent/refractory GD, antithyroid drugs over 5 years with positive TRAb. For both TCR sequencing and RNA sequencing, RNA was extracted from PBMCs using TRIzol. Receptor amplification or capture employed multiplex PCR. Sequencing was carried out with an Illumina HiSeq 4000. TCR beta libraries were built with iRepertoire HTBI primers and Arm-PCR amplification of CDR3 regions. In TCRdb, the public reads were trimmed at Q25 with fastp and aligned with MiXCR, with productive beta chains retained. Under each unique CDR3 protein, matching rows form one entry showing the most common genes and DNA. In all, the sample holds 700,000 or so distinct CDR3 sequences, and about 32% of those were seen once. Around 42% of the sample is in the top ten clones.

The sequenced sample was peripheral blood mononuclear cells (PBMCs), obtained when the disease was refractory, from a patient treated with antithyroid drugs. The origin of the receptors is a female donor with Graves disease.

In DNA form, the CDR3 reads TGTGCCAGCAGTTACTCGACCGCTACGAGTGAAGCTTTCTTT. This translates into CASSYSTATSEAFF. This chain links TRBV6-2 or TRBV6-3 with TRBJ1-1; D is unclear. The V end lost 0 bases, the J end lost 7 bases, and 12 bases lay between the germline ends. The CDR3 runs 14 residues. Germline CDR1 is MNHEY and CDR2 is SVGEGT.

The chain joins TRBV3-1 to TRBJ1-5; D perhaps matches TRBD1 (5 bases). The length of the CDR3 is 13 residues. Trimming cost V 2 bases and J 6 bases, with 8 bases left between them. CDR1 and CDR2 from the germline V gene are LGHDT and YNNKEL (reference sequence). The CDR3 loop reads CASSQTRVQPQHF. The DNA of the CDR3 is TGTGCCAGCAGCCAAACCAGGGTTCAGCCCCAGCATTTT.

Note on this clonotype: Given a far larger clone just one base away, this is likely a sequencing read error. The chain uses TRBV27 and TRBJ1-1, with D possibly being TRBD1 (6 bases). Germline loops: CDR1 MNHEY, CDR2 SMNVEV (reference sequence). The CDR3 contains 15 residues. Trimming shortened V by 8 bases and J by 4 bases, and 20 bases separated the two germline ends. CDR3 sequence: CASGPGGGQGTEAFF. The CDR3 coding sequence is TGTGCCAGCGGCCCTGGGGGGGGGCAGGGCACTGAAGCTTTCTTT.

This clonotype occurred many times. V gene TRBV2 combines with J gene TRBJ1-2, with 8 bases aligning to TRBD1. V trimming: 1 base; J trimming: 8 bases; junction bases outside the gene matches: 6. Germline V gene lookup returns CDR1 SNHLY and CDR2 FYNNEI. The CDR3 spans 14 residues. The CDR3 coding sequence is TGTGCCAGCAGTGAAGACAGGGGGTCAATGGGCTACACCTTC. Its protein is CASSEDRGSMGYTF.

This clonotype was detected only a few times. The V and J genes are TRBV15 and TRBJ1-2, with unresolved D. CDR1 and CDR2 (germline): LNHNV, YYDKDF (reference sequence). This CDR3 region has 15 residues. V was clipped by 0 bases and J by 4 bases, with 12 bases between them. CDR3 residues: CATSRDYGLSYGYTF. The CDR3, as DNA: TGTGCCACCAGCAGAGATTATGGGTTGTCCTATGGCTACACCTTC.

The sample holds many counts of this clonotype. The chain couples TRBV6-1 to TRBJ1-2; tentative D call: TRBD1 (5 bases). The CDR3 is made up of 16 amino acids. The germline V and J ends were trimmed by 6 bases and 3 bases, with 20 bases remaining between them. The germline V gene has CDR1 MNHNS and CDR2 SASEGT. The CDR3 nucleotides read TGTGCCAGCAGAACAAACAGGAAGCTCGGGGACTATGGCTACACCTTC. This gives the protein CASRTNRKLGDYGYTF.

The chain couples TRBV5-1 to TRBJ2-7; D is possibly TRBD1 (6 bases). CDR1 SGHRS and CDR2 YFSETQ come from the germline V gene. This CDR3 has 14 residues. Trimming removed 0 bases from V and 5 bases from J, with 12 bases in between. CDR3 protein: CASSLGATGHEQYF. CDR3 sequence (DNA): TGCGCCAGCAGCTTGGGGGCGACAGGCCACGAGCAGTACTTC.

This clonotype came up a few times. The chain links TRBV19 to TRBJ1-1; D unresolved. Germline V gene lookup returns CDR1 LNHDA and CDR2 SQIVND (reference sequence). The CDR3 covers 14 residues. V was pared by 5 bases and J by 1 base, with 11 bases between. The CDR3 DNA reads TGTGCCAGTAGTCCGGGGTGGGCGAACACTGAAGCTTTCTTT. Its translation is CASSPGWANTEAFF.

This chain joins TRBV15 and TRBJ1-5; D is unresolved. V lost 1 base and J lost 0, with 19 bases in between. Germline V gene data show CDR1 as LNHNV and CDR2 as YYDKDF (reference sequence). The CDR3 consists of 19 residues. The CDR3 region is CATSRARPGWTYSNQPQHF. CDR3 bases: TGTGCCACCAGCAGAGCCCGGCCAGGTTGGACGTATAGCAATCAGCCCCAGCATTTT.

This clonotype was found a few times. The CDR3 DNA reads as TGTGCCAGCAGTTTTAGGAGACTCTCCTACGAGCAGTACTTC. Protein: CASSFRRLSYEQYF. The rearrangement uses TRBV28 and TRBJ2-7; D is undetermined. CDR1 is MDHEN and CDR2 is SYDVKM in the germline V gene. CDR3 length equals 14 residues. With 3 bases removed from V and 0 bases from J, the gap between germline ends came to 9 bases.

The chain links TRBV30 to TRBJ1-1, with D unclear. With 3 bases removed from V and 1 base from J, the gap between germline ends came to 21 bases. Germline values: CDR1 GTSNPN, CDR2 SVGIG (reference sequence). The CDR3 runs to 17 residues. CDR3 in DNA: TGTGCCTGGAGGGGTGGGGTCGGTCGAGCAGGGAACACTGAAGCTTTCTTT. Its protein is CAWRGGVGRAGNTEAFF.

This clonotype has a handful of counts. The chain recombines TRBV11-2 with TRBJ2-5; 9 nucleotides match TRBD2. CDR1 and CDR2 (germline): SGHAT, FQNNGV. V was pared by 2 bases and J by 5 bases, with 9 bases of the junction left unmatched. The CDR3 runs to 16 residues. CDR3 loop: CASSLTSGSSGETQYF. CDR3 in DNA: TGTGCCAGCAGCTTAACTAGCGGGTCCTCCGGCGAGACCCAGTACTTC.

The rearrangement links TRBV25-1 to TRBJ1-4, with D possibly being TRBD1 (6 bases). This CDR3 region has 15 residues. Germline-derived CDR1 and CDR2 are MGHDK and SYGVNS. V lost 1 base, J lost 3 bases, and 9 bases lay in between. The CDR3 DNA reads TGTGCCAGCAGTGAATCTGGACAGCCTAATGAAAAACTGTTTTTT. This encodes CASSESGQPNEKLFF. The variable domain in full, with the rest retrieved from reference TRBV25-1 and TRBJ1-4, is EADIYQTPRYLVIGTGKKITLECSQTMGHDKMYWYQQDPGMELHLIHYSYGVNSTEKGDLSSESTVSRIRTEHFPLTLESARPSHTSQYLCASSESGQPNEKLFFGSGTQLSVL.

This clonotype was seen only a few times. The chain joins TRBV20-1 to TRBJ1-2; TRBD1 matches at 9 bases. CDR1 is DFQATT, CDR2 SNEGSKA, per germline (reference sequence). Trimming at V came to 6 bases and at J to 5 bases, leaving 4 bases not matched to a gene. The CDR3 consists of 12 residues. The CDR3 sequence is CSAQTGGYGYTF. In DNA, the CDR3 is TGCAGTGCCCAGACAGGGGGGTATGGCTACACCTTC.

This clonotype was counted once. This chain links TRBV29-1 with TRBJ1-1; TRBD1 matches 11 bases. The CDR3 is 16 amino acids. Germline assignment: CDR1 SQVTM and CDR2 ANQGSEA. J gave up 3 bases and V 0 bases, and 6 bases lay outside the gene matches. The chain's CDR3 is CSVEDWTGGSDTEAFF. CDR3 DNA: TGCAGCGTTGAAGACTGGACAGGGGGCAGCGACACTGAAGCTTTCTTT.

V is TRBV6-2 or TRBV6-3 and J is TRBJ1-4; D gene ambiguous. From germline, CDR1 is MNHEY and CDR2 SVGEGT. The V end was cut by 2 bases, the J end by 7 bases, with 11 bases between. CDR3 length: 14 residues. As DNA, the CDR3 is TGTGCCAGCAGTTACAATGTGGGAGGTGAAAAACTGTTTTTT. It translates to CASSYNVGGEKLFF.

The genes are TRBV29-1 and TRBJ2-7; TRBD1 agrees at 11 bases. J gave up 6 bases and V 3 bases, and 7 bases lay outside the gene matches. The length of the CDR3 is 14 residues. Germline lookup yields CDR1 SQVTM and CDR2 ANQGSEA. For the CDR3, the DNA is TGCAGCGTTGAGAGACTTGGGACAGGGGGCGAGCAGTACTTC. Translated, it gives CSVERLGTGGEQYF.

This clonotype was seen at least ten times. The gene calls are TRBV28 and TRBJ1-1; 7 bases fit TRBD1. Unmatched junction bases numbered 8, after V lost 4 bases and J lost 0 bases. Germline lookup yields CDR1 MDHEN and CDR2 SYDVKM. The CDR3 is made up of 16 amino acids. CDR3 amino acids: CASSSPRDRLNTEAFF. The CDR3, as DNA: TGTGCCAGCAGTTCACCCCGGGACAGATTGAACACTGAAGCTTTCTTT.

The chain carries TRBV7-3 and TRBJ2-3, with D unclear. CDR3 length: 15 residues. Germline V gene data show CDR1 as SGHTA and CDR2 as FQGTGA. Trimming removed 5 bases from V and 6 bases from J, with 18 bases in between. The CDR3, as DNA: TGTGCCAGCAGCCCCACGGCCTCCCTGGGCGATACGCAGTATTTT. Its translation is CASSPTASLGDTQYF.